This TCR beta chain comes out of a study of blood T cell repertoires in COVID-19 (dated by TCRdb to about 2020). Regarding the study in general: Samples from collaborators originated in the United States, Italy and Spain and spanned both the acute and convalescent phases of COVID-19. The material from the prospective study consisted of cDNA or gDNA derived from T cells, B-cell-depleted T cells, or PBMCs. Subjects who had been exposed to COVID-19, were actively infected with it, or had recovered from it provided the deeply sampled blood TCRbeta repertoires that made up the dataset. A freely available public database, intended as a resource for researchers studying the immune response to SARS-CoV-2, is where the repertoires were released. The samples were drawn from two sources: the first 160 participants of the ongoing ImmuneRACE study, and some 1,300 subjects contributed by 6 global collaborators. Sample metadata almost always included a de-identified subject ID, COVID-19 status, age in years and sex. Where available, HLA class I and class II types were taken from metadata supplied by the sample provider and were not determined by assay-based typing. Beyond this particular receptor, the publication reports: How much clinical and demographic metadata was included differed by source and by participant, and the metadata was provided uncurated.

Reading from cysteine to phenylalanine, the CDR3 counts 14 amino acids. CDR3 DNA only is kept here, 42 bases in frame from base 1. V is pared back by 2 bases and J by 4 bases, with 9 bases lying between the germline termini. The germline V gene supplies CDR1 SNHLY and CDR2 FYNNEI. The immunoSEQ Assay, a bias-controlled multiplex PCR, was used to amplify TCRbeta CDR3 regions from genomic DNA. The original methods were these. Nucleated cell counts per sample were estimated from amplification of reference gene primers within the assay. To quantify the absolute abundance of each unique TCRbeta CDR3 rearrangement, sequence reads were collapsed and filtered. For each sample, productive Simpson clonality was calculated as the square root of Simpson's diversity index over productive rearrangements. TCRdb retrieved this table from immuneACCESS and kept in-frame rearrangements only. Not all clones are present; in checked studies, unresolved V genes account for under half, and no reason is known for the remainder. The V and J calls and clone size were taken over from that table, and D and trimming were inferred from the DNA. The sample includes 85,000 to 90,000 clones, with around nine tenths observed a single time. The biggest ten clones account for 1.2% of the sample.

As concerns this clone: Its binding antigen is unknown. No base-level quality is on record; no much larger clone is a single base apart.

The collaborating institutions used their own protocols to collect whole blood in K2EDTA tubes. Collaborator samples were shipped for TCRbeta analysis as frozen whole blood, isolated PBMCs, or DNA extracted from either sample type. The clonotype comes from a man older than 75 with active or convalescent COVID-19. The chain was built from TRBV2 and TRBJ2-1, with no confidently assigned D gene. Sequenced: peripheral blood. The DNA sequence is TGTGCCAGCAGTGAATTGAAGCTGTACAATGAGCAGTTCTTC. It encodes CASSELKLYNEQFF.